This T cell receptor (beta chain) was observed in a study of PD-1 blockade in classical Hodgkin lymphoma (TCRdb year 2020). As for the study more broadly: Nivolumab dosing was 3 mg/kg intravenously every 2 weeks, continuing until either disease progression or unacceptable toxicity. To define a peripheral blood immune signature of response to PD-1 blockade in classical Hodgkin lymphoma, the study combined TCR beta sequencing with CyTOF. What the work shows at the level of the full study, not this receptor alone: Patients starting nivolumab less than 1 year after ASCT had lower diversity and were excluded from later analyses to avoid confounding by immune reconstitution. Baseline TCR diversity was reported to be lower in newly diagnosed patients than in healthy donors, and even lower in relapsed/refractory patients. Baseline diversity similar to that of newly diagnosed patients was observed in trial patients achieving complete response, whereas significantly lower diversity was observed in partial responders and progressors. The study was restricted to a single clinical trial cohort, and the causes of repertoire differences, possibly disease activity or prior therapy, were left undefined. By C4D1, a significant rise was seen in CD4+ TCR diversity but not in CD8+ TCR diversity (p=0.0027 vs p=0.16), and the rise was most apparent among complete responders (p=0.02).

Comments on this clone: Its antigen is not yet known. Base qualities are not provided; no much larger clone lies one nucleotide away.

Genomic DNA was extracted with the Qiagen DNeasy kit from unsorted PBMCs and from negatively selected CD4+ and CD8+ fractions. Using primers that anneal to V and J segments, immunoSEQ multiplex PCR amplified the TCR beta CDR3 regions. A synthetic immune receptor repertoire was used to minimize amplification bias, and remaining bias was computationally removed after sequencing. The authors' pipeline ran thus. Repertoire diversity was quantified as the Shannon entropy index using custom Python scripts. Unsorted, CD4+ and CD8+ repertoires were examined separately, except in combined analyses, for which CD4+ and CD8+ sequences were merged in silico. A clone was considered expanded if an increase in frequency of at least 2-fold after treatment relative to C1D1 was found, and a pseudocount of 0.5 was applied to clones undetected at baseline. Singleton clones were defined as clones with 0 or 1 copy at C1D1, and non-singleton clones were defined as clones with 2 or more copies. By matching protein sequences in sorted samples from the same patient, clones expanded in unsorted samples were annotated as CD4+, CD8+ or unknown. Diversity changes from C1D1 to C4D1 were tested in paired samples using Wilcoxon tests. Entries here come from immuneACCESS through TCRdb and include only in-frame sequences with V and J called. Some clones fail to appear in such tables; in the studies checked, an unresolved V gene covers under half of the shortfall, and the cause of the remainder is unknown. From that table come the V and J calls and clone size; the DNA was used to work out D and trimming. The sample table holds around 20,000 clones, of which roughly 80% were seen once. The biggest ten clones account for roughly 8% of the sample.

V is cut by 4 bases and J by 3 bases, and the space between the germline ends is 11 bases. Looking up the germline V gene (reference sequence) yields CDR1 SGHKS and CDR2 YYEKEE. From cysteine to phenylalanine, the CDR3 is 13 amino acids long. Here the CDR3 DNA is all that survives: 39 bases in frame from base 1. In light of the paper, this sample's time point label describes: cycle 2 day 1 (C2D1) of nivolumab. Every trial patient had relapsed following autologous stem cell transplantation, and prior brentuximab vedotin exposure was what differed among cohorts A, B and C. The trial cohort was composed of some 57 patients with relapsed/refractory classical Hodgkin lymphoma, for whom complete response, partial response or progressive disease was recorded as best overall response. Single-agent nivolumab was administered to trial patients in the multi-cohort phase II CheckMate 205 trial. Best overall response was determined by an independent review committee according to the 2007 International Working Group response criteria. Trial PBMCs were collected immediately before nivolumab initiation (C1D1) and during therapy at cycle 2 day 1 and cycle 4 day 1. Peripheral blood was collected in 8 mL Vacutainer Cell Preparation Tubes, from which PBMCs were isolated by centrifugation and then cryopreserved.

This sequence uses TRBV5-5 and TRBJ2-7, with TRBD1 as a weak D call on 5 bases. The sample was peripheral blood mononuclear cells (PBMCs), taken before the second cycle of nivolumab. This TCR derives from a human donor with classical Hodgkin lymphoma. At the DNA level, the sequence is TGTGCCAGCAGCCCACAGGCCAACTACGAGCAGTACTTC. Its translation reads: CASSPQANYEQYF.